What follows is one TCR beta chain and its context. Antigen specificity is unknown. The CDR3 covers 14 residues. V gave up 8 bases and J gave up 2 bases; unmatched junction bases: 7. Per germline, CDR1 LNHNV and CDR2 YYDKDF (reference sequence). This specimen belongs to a study of T cell responses to AZD1222 COVID-19 vaccine. Study summary: The analysis combined second doses at about 4 or about 12 weeks. General observations from the study: Without day 14 samples, only post-peak T cell repertoires were studied.

The assay was immunoSEQ multiplex PCR, and TCRdb's table has in-frame clones only and misses some. The sample contains 120,000 or so clones, roughly 85% of which appear only once. Here the sequenced sample was peripheral blood, taken on day 0 of AZD1222 vaccination. The source of this sequence is an adult in good health. The rearrangement links TRBV15 to TRBJ2-3; 7 bases agree with TRBD2. CDR3 sequence reads: CATEGAGYTDTQYF. For the CDR3, the DNA is TGTGCCACCGAAGGAGCGGGGTACACAGATACGCAGTATTTT.